In its sample, the clone carrying this TCR beta chain was seen a few times. The antigen is not known. Compared with germline, one end of the junction differs, possibly owing to a read error. Expressed TCRB transcripts were sequenced because the isolated RNA had all been reverse transcribed beforehand. The data were produced by immunoSEQ multiplex PCR, yet TCRdb's version contains in-frame clones alone and is incomplete. The sample includes approximately 250,000 clones, less than 15% of them seen just once. The data belong to a study of beta chain features in type 1 diabetes. One heparinised draw, averaging around 120 mL, was taken per donor. CD4+ naive, central memory, regulatory and stem cell-like memory subsets were isolated by sorting on CD45RO/CCR7/CD25/CD127/CD95/CD27. Whole-study findings and limits: VDJ junctions sequenced from type 1 diabetes patients showed fewer insertions and more deletions. Researchers reported that naive, central memory and Treg TCRB repertoires appeared more similar in patients than in healthy donors.

Germline V gene sequence: CDR1 LNHDA, CDR2 SQIVND (reference sequence). There are 14 residues in the CDR3. The specimen sequenced was naive CD4+ T cells from blood. This clonotype was obtained from a middle-aged woman in good health. The chain employs TRBV19 and TRBJ2-5; TRBD2 matches 12 bases. The CDR3 region has the DNA TGTGCCAGTAGTATTGGGACTAGCGGGCAGGGGCAGAACTTC. It specifies CASSIGTSGQGQNF.